This entry lists 6 T cell receptor beta chains sequenced from one sample in a study of immune heterogeneity within non-small cell lung tumors. Genomic DNA from bulk tumor acted as the template, and 600 ng was loaded per sample. Several biopsies per primary tumor were taken during surgery, spaced as far apart as possible. Patients underwent curative surgery for non-small cell lung cancer (untreated and newly diagnosed). Multiplex PCR was performed with 32 V and 13 J primers, and it amplified TCR beta CDR3. TCRdb reprocessed the multiplex PCR reads via MiXCR and lists one record per CDR3 protein. The sample includes about 2,500 distinct CDR3 sequences, roughly 25% of them seen just once. The material sequenced was lung tumor tissue. The source is a man aged 35-49 years with non-small cell lung cancer.

Sample share makes this clonotype medium-sized (0.01 to 0.1%). The gene calls are TRBV29-1 and TRBJ2-7; D not resolved. Germline loops: CDR1 SQVTM, CDR2 ANQGSEA. Trimming took 3 bases from V and 4 from J, leaving 13 bases between them. The CDR3 covers 13 residues. This CDR3 reads CSVDLPGRYEQYF. In nucleotides, the CDR3 is TGCAGCGTTGATCTTCCAGGCCGGTACGAGCAGTACTTC.

This clonotype is medium-sized (0.01 to 0.1%) within its sample. The chain employs TRBV6-2 or TRBV6-3 and TRBJ1-2; TRBD1 matches at 9 bases. Germline V lookup: CDR1 MNHEY, CDR2 SVGEGT. After removal of 4 bases from V and 8 bases from J, the junction contained 5 bases not matched to a gene. The CDR3 consists of 13 residues. This CDR3 reads CASSSRDRAGYTF. The CDR3 region has the DNA TGTGCCAGCAGTTCCCGGGACAGGGCCGGCTACACCTTC.

To note about this clonotype: Given the absence of the conserved phenylalanine or tryptophan at the CDR3 end, a read error is likely. It is unclear where the CDR3 begins or ends on the DNA, so no DNA is shown, and the CDR3 is as TCRdb lists it. This rearrangement joins TRBV19 to TRBJ2-3; no check of the table's D call, TRBD1, against the DNA was made. The CDR3 is 16 residues long, ends included. CDR1 is LNHDA, CDR2 SQIVND, per germline (reference sequence). CDR3 loop: CASSITGGGHEQYFGP.

Only one count was recorded for this clonotype. This sequence may be a read error, since a much larger clone differs from it by one base. V and J are TRBV7-6 and TRBJ1-2; 7 positions match TRBD1. With V trimmed by 3 bases and J by 6 bases, 4 bases remained unmatched. Germline V gene sequence: CDR1 SGHVS, CDR2 FNYEAQ. The CDR3 sequence is 13 residues long. CDR3 amino acids: CASSLGQLHGYTF. Written as DNA, the CDR3 is TGTGCCAGCAGCTTGGGACAGCTGCATGGCTACACCTTC.

By proportion, this clonotype is medium-sized. V and J are TRBV11-2 and TRBJ2-5; unclear D gene. In germline, CDR1 is SGHAT, CDR2 FQNNGV. The CDR3 has 15 residues. V was cut by 0 bases and J by 3 bases, with 11 bases left in between. Here the CDR3 DNA reads TGTGCCAGCAGCTTAGAGTGGCAGCTTAAAGAGACCCAGTACTTC. This codes for CASSLEWQLKETQYF.

This clonotype ranks as medium-sized. The V call is TRBV11-2, the J call TRBJ1-3, with a tentative D call TRBD1 (5 bases). V lost 5 bases to trimming and J lost 0 bases, with 20 bases between them. The CDR3 length is 18 residues. Per germline, CDR1 SGHAT and CDR2 FQNNGV. This chain's CDR3 is CASSLSPQGYFSGNTIYF. Written as DNA, the CDR3 is TGTGCCAGCAGCCTCTCACCTCAGGGTTACTTCTCTGGAAACACCATATATTTT. Full variable domain (rest looked up from reference TRBV11-2 and TRBJ1-3): EAGVAQSPRYKIIEKRQSVAFWCNPISGHATLYWYQQILGQGPKLLIQFQNNGVVDDSQLPKDRFSAERLKGVDSTLKIQPAKLEDSAVYLCASSLSPQGYFSGNTIYFGEGSWLTVV.